A single sample is the source of the 27 T cell receptor beta chains below, sequenced in a study of blood T cells in healthy people across ages. The authors ran a second PCR of about 7 to 11 cycles using a sample-barcoded 5' primer and a J-beta primer mix. MiXCR, run by TCRdb on the 5' RACE reads, gives a single entry per CDR3 protein. The sample lists around 1.7 million distinct CDR3 sequences; roughly 27% were seen once. The sequencing sample was made of blood. The receptors come from a woman aged 30 to 39 in good health.

The chain employs TRBV15 and TRBJ2-1; D is ambiguous. This CDR3 is built from 19 residues. Germline V lookup: CDR1 LNHNV, CDR2 YYDKDF (reference sequence). Trimming removed 5 bases at V and 6 bases at J, with 29 bases between. The CDR3 DNA reads TGTGCCACCAGCCGTCAGCCGGGTAGGTCCCCCCGAGAGGCCAATGAGCAGTTCTTC. It codes for CATSRQPGRSPREANEQFF.

This clonotype was seen many times. The chain recombines TRBV10-2 with TRBJ2-1, with TRBD2 matching over 7 bases. This CDR3 region has 14 residues. Germline V gives CDR1 WSHSY, CDR2 SAAADI. Unmatched junction bases numbered 7, after V lost 4 bases and J lost 7 bases. The CDR3 is CASSGNGGGNEQFF. The CDR3 bases are TGCGCCAGCAGTGGAAACGGCGGGGGTAATGAGCAGTTCTTC.

The rearrangement joins TRBV24-1 to TRBJ1-5, with 10 nucleotides matching TRBD1. Germline V gene sequence: CDR1 KGHDR, CDR2 SFDVKD. This CDR3 has 14 residues. J was trimmed by 11 bases and V by 6 bases; bases with no gene match: 9. The CDR3 DNA reads as TGTGCCACCAGTAAGGGACAGGGGTTCCTGACCCAGCATTTT. It is translated as CATSKGQGFLTQHF.

CDR3: CASSSPTAGELFF. In nucleotides, the CDR3 is TGTGCCAGCAGCTCCCCGACAGCCGGGGAGCTGTTTTTT. This chain joins TRBV12-3 or TRBV12-4 and TRBJ2-2; D may be TRBD1 (5 bases). This CDR3 is built from 13 residues. V was pared by 6 bases and J by 6 bases, with 11 bases between.

J is TRBJ1-6 and V is TRBV7-9; a weak D match, TRBD1 (6 bases). The CDR3 sequence is 16 residues long. Germline V gene lookup returns CDR1 SEHNR and CDR2 FQNEAQ (reference sequence). V lost 4 bases and J lost 7, with 17 bases in between. CDR3 protein: CASSSGARTANSPLHF. CDR3 DNA sequence: TGTGCCAGCAGCTCAGGGGCGAGGACAGCAAATTCACCCCTCCACTTT.

The chain couples TRBV7-3 to TRBJ2-3; D ambiguous. The CDR3 is 14 amino acids. Germline-derived CDR1 and CDR2 are SGHTA and FQGTGA. V lost 4 bases, J lost 2 bases, and 10 bases lay in between. The CDR3 DNA follows: TGTGCCAGCAGCTCCTCACTTCACACAGATACGCAGTATTTT. It encodes CASSSSLHTDTQYF.

As regards this clonotype: At one end, the junction sequence differs from germline, possibly due to a read error. The rearrangement uses TRBV9 and TRBJ1-4, with a possible D match to TRBD1 (6 bases). The CDR3 length is 16 residues. The germline V gene encodes CDR1 SGDLS and CDR2 YYNGEE. The CDR3 bases are TGTGCCAGCAGCGTAGCAGGGGTCGCCTCTAATGAAAAACTGGTTTTT. It is translated as CASSVAGVASNEKLVF.

The gene calls are TRBV2 and TRBJ1-1, with D possibly TRBD1 on 5 matching bases. The germline gives CDR1 SNHLY, CDR2 FYNNEI. The CDR3 loop spans 13 amino acids. Deletions cut 7 bases from V and 4 bases from J, with 13 bases between. The chain's CDR3 is CASKGTGTTEAFF. In nucleotides, the CDR3 is TGTGCCAGCAAGGGAACAGGTACCACTGAAGCTTTCTTT.

A few counts support this clonotype. V is TRBV10-2 and J is TRBJ2-5; 10 bases are a match to TRBD1. This CDR3 has 13 amino acids. Germline trimming cut 8 bases from V and 4 bases from J; bases unmatched to any gene: 4. Germline assignment: CDR1 WSHSY and CDR2 SAAADI. The CDR3 sequence is CASRDRGLETQYF. CDR3 sequence (DNA): TGCGCCAGCCGGGACAGGGGATTAGAGACCCAGTACTTC.

The chain joins TRBV20-1 to TRBJ1-2; 10 bases match TRBD1. CDR3 length equals 14 residues. Germline CDR1 and CDR2: DFQATT and SNEGSKA (reference sequence). With V trimmed by 4 bases and J by 4 bases, 6 bases remained unmatched. CDR3 residues: CSATATGGAYGYTF. The DNA for the CDR3 is TGCAGTGCTACAGCGACAGGGGGCGCCTATGGCTACACCTTC.

This clonotype showed up just once. A read error may be the cause here, since a much bigger clone is one base away. The chain has TRBV18 and TRBJ2-7, with TRBD2 matching 10 bases. The CDR3 is made up of 14 amino acids. CDR1 is KGHSH, CDR2 LQKENI, per germline. CDR3: CASSPGLAVYEQCF. The DNA of the CDR3 is TGTGCCAGCTCCCCAGGACTAGCGGTTTACGAGCAGTGCTTC.

This sequence joins TRBV7-2 and TRBJ2-1; 10 bases agree with TRBD2. CDR3 size: 15 residues. V lost 3 bases, J lost 7 bases, and 6 bases stayed unmatched. Germline V gene data show CDR1 as SGHTA and CDR2 as FQGNSA. The chain's CDR3 is CASSFKRGGINEQFF. The CDR3 DNA sequence: TGTGCCAGCAGCTTTAAGCGGGGGGGCATTAATGAGCAGTTCTTC.

The chain recombines TRBV27 with TRBJ2-7, with D maybe TRBD1 (5 bases). The CDR3 loop spans 14 amino acids. Trimming shortened V by 5 bases and J by 3 bases, and 14 bases separated the two germline ends. Germline V gene lookup returns CDR1 MNHEY and CDR2 SMNVEV (reference sequence). The CDR3 nucleotides are TGTGCCAGCAGTGTTGCAGGGTCTAACTACGAGCAGTACTTC. Its protein is CASSVAGSNYEQYF.

V usage is TRBV18 and J usage is TRBJ2-7; 8 bases map to TRBD2. The CDR3 loop spans 16 amino acids. J gave up 0 bases and V 3 bases, and 7 bases lay outside the gene matches. CDR1 is KGHSH, CDR2 LQKENI, per germline. CDR3 sequence: CASSPLGLGSSYEQYF. The CDR3 DNA sequence: TGTGCCAGCTCACCGCTGGGACTAGGGAGCTCCTACGAGCAGTACTTC. The whole variable domain, filled in from reference TRBV18 and TRBJ2-7, reads NAGVMQNPRHLVRRRGQEARLRCSPMKGHSHVYWYRQLPEEGLKFMVYLQKENIIDESGMPKERFSAEFPKEGPSILRIQQVVRGDSAAYFCASSPLGLGSSYEQYFGPGTRLTVT.

This clonotype was detected a few times. This rearrangement joins TRBV29-1 to TRBJ1-4, with no clear D. CDR1 and CDR2 (germline): SQVTM, ANQGSEA. This CDR3 comprises 13 residues. Trimming left V 5 bases short and J 14 bases short, with 21 bases between. CDR3 loop: CSVNGPQSTVLFF. As DNA, the CDR3 is TGCAGCGTTAACGGCCCCCAATCCACCGTTCTGTTTTTT.

This rearrangement joins TRBV7-2 to TRBJ2-3; TRBD1 matches at 7 bases. The CDR3 length is 13 residues. The V gene end was trimmed by 8 bases and the J gene end by 4 bases; junction bases not matched to a gene: 6. Germline V gene sequence: CDR1 SGHTA, CDR2 FQGNSA. The CDR3 reads CASGSDRPDTQYF. The CDR3 bases are TGTGCCAGCGGCTCGGACAGGCCAGATACGCAGTATTTT.

This rearrangement joins TRBV29-1 to TRBJ1-1, with 7 bases lining up with TRBD1. Trimming cost V 4 bases and J 11 bases; bases outside gene matches: 13. This CDR3 contains 13 residues. Germline V gene lookup returns CDR1 SQVTM and CDR2 ANQGSEA. CDR3: CSVADRVGVAAFF. The CDR3, as DNA: TGCAGCGTTGCTGACAGGGTGGGGGTCGCTGCTTTCTTT.

The CDR3 spells CATSDLDRVDGYTF. The CDR3 DNA reads as TGTGCCACCAGTGATCTGGACAGGGTGGATGGCTACACCTTC. The V and J genes are TRBV24-1 and TRBJ1-2; the match to TRBD1 covers 8 bases. Germline CDR1 KGHDR, CDR2 SFDVKD. After removal of 3 bases from V and 6 bases from J, the junction contained 5 bases not matched to a gene. The CDR3 spans 14 residues.

This clonotype was seen at least ten times. This rearrangement joins TRBV5-4 to TRBJ2-1, with D perhaps given as TRBD1 or TRBD2 (7 bases each). The V end was cut by 5 bases, the J end by 5 bases, with 11 bases between. The germline V gene encodes CDR1 SGHNT and CDR2 YYREEE (reference sequence). This CDR3 comprises 13 residues. CDR3 protein: CASRAGGDNEQFF. CDR3 nucleotides: TGTGCCAGCAGGGCAGGGGGGGACAATGAGCAGTTCTTC.

In DNA form, the CDR3 reads TGTGCCAGCAGTTTAAGTTCCAGGGGCCACAATGAGCAGTTCTTC. This sequence encodes CASSLSSRGHNEQFF. The V and J genes are TRBV12-3 or TRBV12-4 and TRBJ2-1; tentative D call: TRBD1 (6 bases). The CDR3 is 15 amino acids. Trimming shortened V by 2 bases and J by 5 bases, and 13 bases separated the two germline ends.

Only a few counts were recorded for this clonotype. V is TRBV28 and J is TRBJ1-2; 10 nucleotides line up with TRBD1. Germline assignment: CDR1 MDHEN and CDR2 SYDVKM. V shed 4 bases, J shed 10 bases, and the junction held 9 bases outside the gene matches. The CDR3 has 14 amino acids. The DNA of the CDR3 is TGTGCCAGCAGTTCCGCCGGGACAGGGGTGGACTACACCTTC. It specifies CASSSAGTGVDYTF.

Note on this clonotype: A much larger clone lies one base from this, so it may be a read error. The V and J genes are TRBV20-1 and TRBJ2-5, with 7 bases identical to TRBD1. TRBJ2-7 explains the end of the DNA better; the J call may be wrong. Germline V lookup: CDR1 DFQATT, CDR2 SNEGSKA (reference sequence). This CDR3 is built from 13 residues. The CDR3 DNA follows: TGCAGTGGGACCCCGAGACAGGGCTACGAGCAGTACTTC. It is translated as CSGTPRQGYEQYF.

The chain combines TRBV20-1 with TRBJ2-1; D may be TRBD1 or TRBD2 (5 bases each). Looked up from germline, CDR1 is DFQATT and CDR2 is SNEGSKA (reference sequence). V lost 0 bases to trimming and J lost 7 bases, with 16 bases between them. This CDR3 is 15 amino acids long. The CDR3 nucleotides are TGCAGTGCTAGAGATCCAACCCCGGGGCGGAATGAGCAGTTCTTC. It encodes CSARDPTPGRNEQFF.

This clonotype was detected only once. With a much larger clone just one base away, this may be a read error. V is TRBV5-5 and J is TRBJ2-7, with 10 bases that match TRBD1. Germline values: CDR1 SGHKS, CDR2 YYEKEE (reference sequence). The ends lost 6 bases at V and 3 bases at J; junction bases unmatched: 6. The CDR3 length is 14 residues. CDR3 DNA sequence: TGTGCCAGCACCGTCGGACAGGGGGTCTACGAGCAGTACTTC. Translation gives CASTVGQGVYEQYF.

This rearrangement joins TRBV5-5 to TRBJ2-6; the D is unclear. The CDR3 length is 15 residues. CDR1 is SGHKS, CDR2 YYEKEE, per germline (reference sequence). V lost 3 bases to trimming and J lost 0 bases, with 7 bases between them. The CDR3 DNA reads as TGTGCCAGCAGCTGCCGGCTCTCTGGGGCCAACGTCCTGACTTTC. Protein sequence: CASSCRLSGANVLTF.

This clonotype has ten or more counts. The rearrangement links TRBV10-3 to TRBJ2-5; weak D call: TRBD1 (5 bases). This CDR3 region has 14 residues. Germline V gene lookup returns CDR1 ENHRY and CDR2 SYGVKD. With 0 bases removed from V and 4 bases from J, the gap between germline ends came to 9 bases. The CDR3 DNA reads TGTGCCATCAGTGAGTCGACCAGGGTAGAGACCCAGTACTTC. Protein sequence: CAISESTRVETQYF.

The chain is built from TRBV10-3 and TRBJ1-2, with TRBD1 as a possible D gene (6 bases). Trimming cost V 0 bases and J 6 bases, with 14 bases left between them. This CDR3 region has 15 residues. From germline, CDR1 is ENHRY and CDR2 SYGVKD. The chain's CDR3 is CAISESIAGGHGYTF. Written as DNA, the CDR3 is TGTGCCATCAGTGAGTCGATAGCCGGGGGCCATGGCTACACCTTC.